The 17 T cell receptor beta chains in this list originate from one sample, sequenced in a study of control samples from healthy donors and cancer patients. Here immunoSEQ multiplex PCR was the method, and the copy in TCRdb shows in-frame clones only, minus some. The sample carries some 150,000 clones, just under 95% recorded once. The sequenced sample was blood. The receptors here all came from a man aged 35-49 years in good health.

J is TRBJ1-2 and V is TRBV3-1 (or the pseudogene TRBV3-2), with no clear D. Per the germline V gene, CDR1 is LGHDT and CDR2 is YNNKEL (reference sequence). The CDR3 consists of 15 residues. Trimming removed 2 bases at V and 2 bases at J, with 12 bases between. CDR3 loop: CASSQLVAGNYGYTF. The CDR3 DNA reads TGTGCCAGCAGCCAACTCGTTGCCGGGAACTATGGCTACACCTTC.

The chain uses TRBV7-2 and TRBJ1-1, with no clear D. This CDR3 has 15 amino acids. From germline, CDR1 is SGHTA and CDR2 FQGNSA. V was trimmed by 5 bases and J by 3 bases, leaving 16 bases between them. The CDR3 region has the DNA TGTGCCAGCAGCCGGGCTATCGGTAGGGACACTGAAGCTTTCTTT. Its translation is CASSRAIGRDTEAFF.

V and J are TRBV7-6 and TRBJ1-1; 7 nucleotides align to TRBD1. Losses at the gene ends were 5 bases for V and 1 base for J; bases not matched to a gene: 7. Germline values: CDR1 SGHVS, CDR2 FNYEAQ. The CDR3 sequence is 15 residues long. The CDR3 loop is CASSDRDSWNTEAFF. The CDR3, as DNA: TGTGCCAGCAGCGACCGGGACAGTTGGAACACTGAAGCTTTCTTT. Full variable domain (remainder filled in from reference TRBV7-6 and TRBJ1-1): GAGVSQSPRYKVTKRGQDVALRCDPISGHVSLYWYRQALGQGPEFLTYFNYEAQQDKSGLPNDRFSAERPEGSISTLTIQRTEQRDSAMYRCASSDRDSWNTEAFFGQGTRLTVV.

This rearrangement joins TRBV15 to TRBJ1-2; D is undetermined. The CDR3 runs to 12 residues. Per germline, CDR1 LNHNV and CDR2 YYDKDF (reference sequence). With 6 bases removed from V and 2 bases from J, the gap between germline ends came to 7 bases. The chain's CDR3 is CATSEGNYGYTF. The CDR3 nucleotides read TGTGCCACCAGTGAGGGAAACTATGGCTACACCTTC.

The chain employs TRBV18 and TRBJ2-1; TRBD2 agrees at 7 bases. Germline CDR1 KGHSH, CDR2 LQKENI. The length of the CDR3 is 14 residues. Trimming at V came to 3 bases and at J to 6 bases, leaving 5 bases not matched to a gene. This CDR3 reads CASSPPGLTNEQFF. The DNA for the CDR3 is TGTGCCAGCTCACCTCCGGGACTAACCAATGAGCAGTTCTTC. The variable domain in full, completed from reference TRBV18 and TRBJ2-1, reads NAGVMQNPRHLVRRRGQEARLRCSPMKGHSHVYWYRQLPEEGLKFMVYLQKENIIDESGMPKERFSAEFPKEGPSILRIQQVVRGDSAAYFCASSPPGLTNEQFFGPGTRLTVL.

This sequence joins TRBV3-1 (or the pseudogene TRBV3-2) and TRBJ1-6, with 9 bases identical to TRBD1. V was pared by 4 bases and J by 9 bases, with 7 bases of the junction left unmatched. The CDR3 length is 15 residues. Germline CDR1 reads LGHDT; CDR2 reads YNNKEL (reference sequence). This CDR3 is CASSPRDRVSSPLHF. CDR3 bases: TGTGCCAGCAGCCCCCGGGACAGGGTTTCTTCACCCCTCCACTTT.

This chain uses TRBV19 with TRBJ2-6; D is ambiguous. The CDR3 covers 14 residues. V was trimmed by 7 bases and J by 2 bases, leaving 9 bases between them. In germline, CDR1 is LNHDA, CDR2 SQIVND (reference sequence). The DNA for the CDR3 is TGTGCCAGTACCGATCGTGCTGGGGCCAACGTCCTGACTTTC. Its translation is CASTDRAGANVLTF. The entire variable domain, with the rest obtained from reference TRBV19 and TRBJ2-6, is as follows: DGGITQSPKYLFRKEGQNVTLSCEQNLNHDAMYWYRQDPGQGLRLIYYSQIVNDFQKGDIAEGYSVSREKKESFPLTVTSAQKNPTAFYLCASTDRAGANVLTFGAGSRLTVL.

The chain is built from TRBV27 and TRBJ1-2; D gene ambiguous. This CDR3 contains 13 residues. V lost 6 bases and J lost 7, with 15 bases in between. Germline V gene sequence: CDR1 MNHEY, CDR2 SMNVEV (reference sequence). The chain's CDR3 is CASRGSHMSGYTF. The DNA for the CDR3 is TGTGCCAGCAGGGGCAGCCATATGAGTGGCTACACCTTC.

The chain carries TRBV18 and TRBJ2-2, with 7 bases that match TRBD1. Unmatched junction bases numbered 13, after V lost 6 bases and J lost 6 bases. This CDR3 has 16 residues. Germline loops: CDR1 KGHSH, CDR2 LQKENI. The chain's CDR3 is CASSRQGSVRAGELFF. In DNA, the CDR3 is TGTGCCAGCTCGCGACAGGGATCGGTGAGAGCCGGGGAGCTGTTTTTT.

The chain joins TRBV28 to TRBJ1-2; TRBD1 agrees at 9 bases. This CDR3 region has 15 residues. Unmatched junction bases numbered 10, after V lost 7 bases and J lost 4 bases. CDR1 and CDR2 from the germline V gene are MDHEN and SYDVKM. CDR3: CASNKPWTGVYGYTF. The CDR3 nucleotides are TGTGCCAGCAACAAACCCTGGACAGGGGTCTATGGCTACACCTTC.

This clone has only one observation. The V gene is TRBV11-2, the J gene TRBJ1-1, with D perhaps TRBD1 (5 bases). CDR1 and CDR2 from the germline V gene are SGHAT and FQNNGV. Between the trimmed V and J ends, which lost 5 bases and 7 bases, there was a span of 11 bases. The CDR3 extends over 12 amino acids. This chain's CDR3 is CASSRYRYEAFF. CDR3 in DNA: TGTGCCAGCAGCCGGTACAGGTATGAAGCTTTCTTT.

Details on this clone: This same CDR3 is encoded by further DNA sequences in the sample. CDR3 DNA sequence: TGTGCCAGCAGCTTAACTAGCGGGTCCCAGGGGCAGCAGTATTTT. Encoded protein: CASSLTSGSQGQQYF. This chain links TRBV5-5 with TRBJ2-3; the match to TRBD2 covers 9 bases. After removal of 2 bases from V and 11 bases from J, the junction contained 12 bases not matched to a gene. This CDR3 has 15 residues. Per the germline V gene, CDR1 is SGHKS and CDR2 is YYEKEE (reference sequence).

The J gene is TRBJ1-4, the V gene TRBV5-1; D is undetermined. The CDR3 is 14 residues long. Trimming removed 0 bases from V and 5 bases from J, with 8 bases in between. Germline V gene sequence: CDR1 SGHRS, CDR2 YFSETQ. For the CDR3, the DNA is TGCGCCAGCAGCTTGGCGAGTGCCAATGAAAAACTGTTTTTT. It encodes CASSLASANEKLFF.

The chain carries TRBV19 and TRBJ2-1; 11 bases align to TRBD2. V lost 6 bases and J lost 5; bases outside the gene matches: 9. This CDR3 is built from 16 residues. Per the germline V gene, CDR1 is LNHDA and CDR2 is SQIVND (reference sequence). The CDR3 loop reads CASRRGLAGGDNEQFF. Here the CDR3 DNA reads TGTGCCAGTAGGCGAGGTCTAGCGGGGGGTGACAATGAGCAGTTCTTC.

The rearrangement uses TRBV4-2 and TRBJ1-4; no definite D call. V shed 0 bases and J shed 11 bases, with 16 bases lying between them. Germline V CDR1 and CDR2: LGHNA, YNFKEQ. This CDR3 has 15 residues. The CDR3 spells CASSQEVAVARKLFF. CDR3 nucleotide sequence: TGTGCCAGCAGCCAAGAAGTGGCCGTTGCGAGGAAACTGTTTTTT.

V gene TRBV6-1 combines with J gene TRBJ2-6; D gene unclear. Trimming pared 1 base from V and 2 bases from J, leaving 6 bases between. This CDR3 spans 15 amino acids. Germline CDR1 and CDR2: MNHNS and SASEGT. This CDR3 is CASSEGGTGANVLTF. The CDR3 region has the DNA TGTGCCAGCAGTGAAGGTGGGACTGGGGCCAACGTCCTGACTTTC.

The chain couples TRBV7-2 to TRBJ2-5; possibly TRBD1 for D (5 bases). The length of the CDR3 is 13 residues. Germline V gives CDR1 SGHTA, CDR2 FQGNSA. The V end lost 6 bases, the J end lost 1 base, and 9 bases lay between the germline ends. CDR3 nucleotides: TGTGCCAGCAGTCCAGGGCCCCAAGAGACCCAGTACTTC. Amino acids: CASSPGPQETQYF. Using reference TRBV7-2 and TRBJ2-5 for the parts outside the CDR3, the full variable domain is GAGVSQSPSNKVTEKGKDVELRCDPISGHTALYWYRQSLGQGLEFLIYFQGNSAPDKSGLPSDRFSAERTGGSVSTLTIQRTQQEDSAVYLCASSPGPQETQYFGPGTRLLVL.